The 21 T cell receptor beta chains below come from one sample, sequenced in a study of blood T cell repertoires in COVID-19. Clones were sequenced by immunoSEQ multiplex PCR, and TCRdb holds only the in-frame ones, with some missing. The sample records about 90,000 clones, about 90% being singletons. The sample comprised peripheral blood. These receptors were collected from a human donor with active COVID-19. The donor label of this sample is uncertain.

The chain joins TRBV7-8 to TRBJ1-1; no definite D call. The CDR3 length is 13 residues. Germline assignment: CDR1 SGHVS and CDR2 FQNEAQ. V shed 4 bases and J shed 7 bases, with 13 bases lying between them. The CDR3 protein is CASSSTDRGEAFF. The CDR3 nucleotides are TGTGCCAGCAGCTCCACGGATCGGGGTGAAGCTTTCTTT.

The chain has TRBV7-2 and TRBJ2-1; the D gene is possibly TRBD1 (6 bases). Trimming cost V 6 bases and J 0 bases, with 12 bases left between them. CDR1 and CDR2 (germline): SGHTA, FQGNSA. The CDR3 is made up of 15 amino acids. The CDR3 DNA is TGTGCCAGCAGGCTTGACAGGAGCTCCTACAATGAGCAGTTCTTC. Translating gives CASRLDRSSYNEQFF.

The chain has TRBV6-2 or TRBV6-3 and TRBJ2-1; D not certain. The CDR3 is 13 amino acids. Germline lookup yields CDR1 MNHEY and CDR2 SVGEGT. V gave up 4 bases and J gave up 12 bases, with 16 bases separating them. The CDR3 reads CASSLRPTMGQFF. For the CDR3, the DNA is TGTGCCAGCAGTTTAAGACCGACAATGGGGCAGTTCTTC.

V and J are TRBV5-1 and TRBJ2-1; a possible D gene is TRBD1 (5 bases). Trimming cost V 8 bases and J 0 bases, with 12 bases left between them. Germline V gene data show CDR1 as SGHRS and CDR2 as YFSETQ. CDR3 length equals 14 residues. The CDR3: CASRQGSSYNEQFF. The CDR3 DNA is TGCGCCAGTCGGCAGGGTAGCTCCTACAATGAGCAGTTCTTC.

V and J are TRBV18 and TRBJ2-2; TRBD1 aligns across 7 bases. The CDR3 runs 14 residues. Germline assignment: CDR1 KGHSH and CDR2 LQKENI. Losses at the gene ends were 3 bases for V and 6 bases for J; bases not matched to a gene: 4. DNA for the CDR3: TGTGCCAGCTCACCCCTCGGGACAGCCGGGGAGCTGTTTTTT. Encoded protein: CASSPLGTAGELFF.

The chain recombines TRBV19 with TRBJ1-6, with a tentative D call TRBD1 (6 bases). From germline, CDR1 is LNHDA and CDR2 SQIVND (reference sequence). The CDR3 consists of 12 residues. V gave up 9 bases and J gave up 15 bases, with 18 bases separating them. The chain's CDR3 is CASGPRDNFLHF. DNA for the CDR3: TGTGCCAGCGGTCCCCGGGACAACTTCCTCCACTTT.

J is TRBJ2-3 and V is TRBV6-2 or TRBV6-3; 8 positions match TRBD2. The germline CDR1 and CDR2 sequences are MNHEY and SVGEGT. The V gene end was trimmed by 5 bases and the J gene end by 1 base; junction bases not matched to a gene: 8. The CDR3 is 16 amino acids. This chain's CDR3 is CASSHPGGARTDTQYF. The CDR3 DNA reads as TGTGCCAGCAGTCACCCGGGGGGGGCTCGCACAGATACGCAGTATTTT.

V and J are TRBV12-3 or TRBV12-4 and TRBJ1-5, with D unresolved. The CDR3 loop spans 12 amino acids. The V and J ends lost 6 bases and 2 bases respectively, with 5 bases between them. The CDR3 nucleotides read TGTGCCAGCAGCTCGGGCAATCAGCCCCAGCATTTT. Translation gives CASSSGNQPQHF.

This clone was seen once. The chain couples TRBV18 to TRBJ1-3, with D tentatively TRBD1 (5 bases). Per the germline V gene, CDR1 is KGHSH and CDR2 is LQKENI. V lost 3 bases to trimming and J lost 5 bases, with 14 bases between them. The CDR3 loop spans 15 amino acids. The CDR3 DNA reads TGTGCCAGCTCACCCCGGACGGGGGGTAGAAACACCATATATTTT. Protein product: CASSPRTGGRNTIYF.

J is TRBJ2-3 and V is TRBV7-2, with D uncertain. The CDR3 extends over 15 amino acids. Germline V gene sequence: CDR1 SGHTA, CDR2 FQGNSA. V was cut by 5 bases and J by 4 bases, with 16 bases left in between. The CDR3 DNA follows: TGTGCCAGCAGCCCCTCGGAGATTGGGTCAGATACGCAGTATTTT. Its translation: CASSPSEIGSDTQYF.

The chain joins TRBV4-1 to TRBJ2-3, with D unclear. From germline, CDR1 is MGHRA and CDR2 YSYEKL. Trimming pared 4 bases from V and 1 base from J, leaving 6 bases between. The CDR3 totals 13 residues. The CDR3: CASSPERTDTQYF. In DNA, the CDR3 is TGCGCCAGCAGCCCCGAGCGCACAGATACGCAGTATTTT.

The chain carries TRBV5-4 and TRBJ2-3; TRBD1 aligns across 8 bases. Germline CDR1 is SGHNT and CDR2 is YYREEE (reference sequence). Unmatched junction bases numbered 7, after V lost 0 bases and J lost 4 bases. CDR3 length: 16 residues. The DNA for the CDR3 is TGTGCCAGCAGCTTGGACGGACAGGGAAATGCAGATACGCAGTATTTT. Protein product: CASSLDGQGNADTQYF.

The J gene is TRBJ2-7, the V gene TRBV7-9; maybe TRBD1 (6 bases). V lost 1 base and J lost 2, with 12 bases in between. CDR3 size: 15 residues. In germline, CDR1 is SEHNR, CDR2 FQNEAQ (reference sequence). The CDR3 bases are TGTGCCAGCAGCTTAGACAGGACAGAACCCTACGAGCAGTACTTC. It encodes CASSLDRTEPYEQYF. The full variable domain, in which reference TRBV7-9 and TRBJ2-7 provide the parts outside the CDR3, is DTGVSQNPRHKITKRGQNVTFRCDPISEHNRLYWYRQTLGQGPEFLTYFQNEAQLEKSRLLSDRFSAERPKGSFSTLEIQRTEQGDSAMYLCASSLDRTEPYEQYFGPGTRLTVT.

In this sample, this clone turned up once. The chain couples TRBV5-1 to TRBJ1-6, with a possible D match to TRBD1 (6 bases). CDR1 is SGHRS and CDR2 is YFSETQ in the germline V gene. V shed 0 bases and J shed 12 bases, with 16 bases lying between them. The CDR3 contains 15 residues. The CDR3 loop reads CASSLAGESGEPLHF. The CDR3 DNA follows: TGCGCCAGCAGCTTGGCCGGGGAATCAGGGGAACCCCTCCACTTT. Full variable domain (rest looked up from reference TRBV5-1 and TRBJ1-6): KAGVTQTPRYLIKTRGQQVTLSCSPISGHRSVSWYQQTPGQGLQFLFEYFSETQRNKGNFPGRFSGRQFSNSRSEMNVSTLELGDSALYLCASSLAGESGEPLHFGNGTRLTVT.

This clone is a singleton in its sample. The chain combines TRBV5-1 with TRBJ1-1; D is possibly TRBD1 (5 bases). The CDR3 length is 17 residues. Germline lookup yields CDR1 SGHRS and CDR2 YFSETQ. V was shortened by 3 bases and J by 1 base, with 19 bases between the two germline ends. Written as DNA, the CDR3 is TGCGCCAGCAGCTGGGGACTGGAAGGGTTGGAGAACACTGAAGCTTTCTTT. Translating it yields CASSWGLEGLENTEAFF.

V and J are TRBV7-2 and TRBJ2-3; 15 nucleotides agree with TRBD2. V lost 0 bases to trimming and J lost 6 bases; unmatched junction nucleotides: 1. Per the germline V gene, CDR1 is SGHTA and CDR2 is FQGNSA. This CDR3 is built from 16 residues. Here the CDR3 reads CASSLAGTSGGDTQYF. CDR3 DNA sequence: TGTGCCAGCAGCTTAGCCGGGACTAGCGGGGGGGATACGCAGTATTTT.

The V and J genes are TRBV12-3 or TRBV12-4 and TRBJ1-2, with D possibly matching TRBD1 (5 bases). This CDR3 contains 13 residues. Trimming took 4 bases from V and 7 from J, leaving 13 bases between them. CDR3 nucleotide sequence: TGTGCCAGCAGTTCCGACAGTTGGGCTGGCTACACCTTC. Translating gives CASSSDSWAGYTF.

The chain joins TRBV3-1 (or the pseudogene TRBV3-2) to TRBJ1-1, with 12 bases that match TRBD1. J gave up 4 bases and V 3 bases, and 6 bases lay outside the gene matches. There are 16 residues in the CDR3. CDR1 LGHDT and CDR2 YNNKEL come from the germline V gene (reference sequence). The CDR3: CASSQGWDRGRTEAFF. CDR3 in DNA: TGTGCCAGCAGCCAGGGATGGGACAGGGGGCGCACTGAAGCTTTCTTT.

Only one count was recorded for this clone. CDR3 in amino acids: CASSLYGSDTQYF. CDR3 nucleotides: TGTGCCAGCAGCTTGTACGGTTCAGATACGCAGTATTTT. J is TRBJ2-3 and V is TRBV7-2; no clear D gene. CDR1 and CDR2 from the germline V gene are SGHTA and FQGNSA. The CDR3 totals 13 residues. The ends were cut back, 3 bases at V and 4 bases at J, with 8 bases in the middle.

The chain couples TRBV6-5 to TRBJ1-1; D may be TRBD1 (5 bases). Germline V gene sequence: CDR1 MNHEY, CDR2 SVGAGI. V lost 5 bases and J lost 4, with 17 bases in between. The CDR3 totals 15 residues. The CDR3 region is CASSTGHAFSTEAFF. CDR3 nucleotide sequence: TGTGCCAGCAGTACTGGACACGCGTTTAGCACTGAAGCTTTCTTT.

This chain joins TRBV29-1 and TRBJ2-3, with TRBD2 matching 7 bases. The CDR3 sequence is 12 residues long. Germline V gene data show CDR1 as SQVTM and CDR2 as ANQGSEA. V lost 7 bases to trimming and J lost 2 bases; unmatched junction nucleotides: 3. CDR3 sequence reads: CSASGLTDTQYF. For the CDR3, the DNA is TGCAGCGCTAGCGGTCTCACAGATACGCAGTATTTT.